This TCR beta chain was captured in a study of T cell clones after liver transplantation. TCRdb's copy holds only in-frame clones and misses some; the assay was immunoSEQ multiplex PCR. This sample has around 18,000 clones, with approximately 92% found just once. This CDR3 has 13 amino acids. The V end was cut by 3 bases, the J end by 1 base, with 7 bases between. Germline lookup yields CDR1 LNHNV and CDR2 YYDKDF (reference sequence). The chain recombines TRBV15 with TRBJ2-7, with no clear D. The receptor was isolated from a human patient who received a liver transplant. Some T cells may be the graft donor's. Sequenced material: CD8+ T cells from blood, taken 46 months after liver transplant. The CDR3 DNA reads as TGTGCCACCAGCAGGACTGAGTCCTACGAGCAGTACTTC. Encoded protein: CATSRTESYEQYF.